The 8 T cell receptor beta chains presented below share a single source sample, sequenced in a study of blood T cell repertoires in COVID-19. The data were produced by immunoSEQ multiplex PCR, yet TCRdb's version contains in-frame clones alone and is incomplete. The sample has nearly 250,000 clones; 70% to 90% are singletons. The sequencing sample was made of PBMCs or T cells enriched from blood (not recorded which). Receptor source: a woman aged 45-60 years with acute COVID-19.

The rearrangement uses TRBV30 and TRBJ1-5, with D perhaps matching TRBD1 (5 bases). CDR1 is GTSNPN, CDR2 SVGIG, per germline (reference sequence). The V and J ends lost 5 bases and 2 bases respectively, with 10 bases between them. This CDR3 has 13 residues. The chain's CDR3 is CAWALGGNQPQHF. The CDR3 DNA follows: TGTGCCTGGGCCCTAGGGGGCAATCAGCCCCAGCATTTT.

The chain is built from TRBV11-3 and TRBJ2-3, with 8 bases lining up with TRBD1. Germline-derived CDR1 and CDR2 are SGHNT and YENEEA. The V segment lost 5 bases and the J segment 6 bases; nucleotides outside the gene matches: 10. The CDR3 totals 15 residues. The CDR3 bases are TGTGCCAGCAGCCCCGGGACAGGAGAATCGGATACGCAGTATTTT. This encodes CASSPGTGESDTQYF.

The rearrangement joins TRBV9 to TRBJ1-2; TRBD1 is a possible D gene (5 bases). Per germline, CDR1 SGDLS and CDR2 YYNGEE. V dropped 4 bases and J dropped 3 bases, with 16 bases sitting between them. The CDR3 spans 15 residues. The CDR3 spells CASSKLGTSYYGYTF. CDR3 nucleotide sequence: TGTGCCAGCAGCAAACTCGGGACTTCGTACTATGGCTACACCTTC.

This chain uses TRBV21-1 with TRBJ1-5. TRBV21-1 is designated a pseudogene. There are 15 residues in the CDR3. In DNA, the CDR3 is TGTGCCAGCAGCAAACCTTCCGGGTCGGATCAGCCCCAGCATTTT. Translating it yields CASSKPSGSDQPQHF.

The CDR3 reads CASSFRDRVTEAFF. The CDR3 DNA follows: TGTGCCAGCAGCTTCCGGGACAGGGTCACTGAAGCTTTCTTT. V gene TRBV3-1 (or the pseudogene TRBV3-2) combines with J gene TRBJ1-1; TRBD1 matches at 9 bases. V lost 5 bases, J lost 4 bases, and 5 bases stayed unmatched. The CDR3 is 14 residues long. Germline-derived CDR1 and CDR2 are LGHDT and YNNKEL (reference sequence).

The chain has TRBV27 and TRBJ1-2, with 9 bases fitting TRBD1. In germline, CDR1 is MNHEY, CDR2 SMNVEV (reference sequence). V dropped 6 bases and J dropped 4; count of bases not matched to a gene: 6. CDR3 length equals 14 residues. The DNA for the CDR3 is TGTGCCAGCAGAACGACAGGGGGTCCCTATGGCTACACCTTC. Its translation is CASRTTGGPYGYTF.

This clone was counted a few times. The rearrangement links TRBV2 to TRBJ1-3; D gene uncertain. Per germline, CDR1 SNHLY and CDR2 FYNNEI. This CDR3 contains 15 residues. V lost 0 bases to trimming and J lost 7 bases, with 13 bases between them. The CDR3 coding sequence is TGTGCCAGCAGTGAAGCCTCCGGGTCTTGGAACACCATATATTTT. Its protein is CASSEASGSWNTIYF.

V is TRBV13 and J is TRBJ2-5; the match to TRBD2 covers 10 bases. J gave up 5 bases and V 6 bases, and 9 bases lay outside the gene matches. This CDR3 is built from 15 residues. Germline V gene data show CDR1 as PRHDT and CDR2 as FYEKMQ (reference sequence). The CDR3: CASRPSGGARETQYF. The CDR3 coding sequence is TGTGCCAGCAGGCCCAGCGGGGGGGCACGGGAGACCCAGTACTTC.